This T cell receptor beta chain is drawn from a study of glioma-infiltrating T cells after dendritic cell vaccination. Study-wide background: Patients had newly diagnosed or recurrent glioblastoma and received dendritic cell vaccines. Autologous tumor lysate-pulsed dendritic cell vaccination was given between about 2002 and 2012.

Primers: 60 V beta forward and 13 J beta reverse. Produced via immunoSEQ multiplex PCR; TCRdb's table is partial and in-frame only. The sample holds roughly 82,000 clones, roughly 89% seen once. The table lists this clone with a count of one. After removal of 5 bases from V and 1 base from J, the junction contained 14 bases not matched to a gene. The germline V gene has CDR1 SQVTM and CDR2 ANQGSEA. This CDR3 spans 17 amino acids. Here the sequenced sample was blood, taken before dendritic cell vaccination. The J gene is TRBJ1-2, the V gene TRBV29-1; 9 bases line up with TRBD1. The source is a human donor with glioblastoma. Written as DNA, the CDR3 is TGCAGCGTTCGAGGACGTTTACAGGGGGCCGTTAACTATGGCTACACCTTC. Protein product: CSVRGRLQGAVNYGYTF.